The clone carrying this T cell receptor (beta chain) was seen just once. Its specificity is not known. Construction of TCR beta libraries was performed using quantitative 5'-RACE with molecular barcodes. TCRdb reanalysed the 5' RACE reads using MiXCR and keeps one entry per CDR3 protein. The sample has about 90,000 distinct CDR3 sequences; approximately 30% are singletons. The sample is drawn from a study of CD8 T cells in ankylosing spondylitis. Broader study findings: Significant enrichment of disease-linked clones was reportedly seen in matched ankylosing spondylitis synovial fluid. For ankylosing spondylitis blood, a TCR beta motif of about 8 highly homologous variants appeared characteristic. Disease-linked clones were found to be CD8+ and relatively rare in peripheral blood.

V shed 0 bases and J shed 2 bases, with 11 bases lying between them. This CDR3 contains 16 residues. The germline gives CDR1 SGHDT, CDR2 YYEEEE. Sample: blood, either unsorted or a sorted T cell fraction (not recorded which). This sequence was found in a male donor with ankylosing spondylitis or in good health (not recorded which). The rearrangement uses TRBV5-6 and TRBJ2-2; D uncertain. CDR3 DNA sequence: TGTGCCAGCAGCTTGGTGGCAGGCCTAAACACCGGGGAGCTGTTTTTT. This translates into CASSLVAGLNTGELFF.